This T cell receptor beta chain was recorded in a study of blood T cell repertoires in COVID-19. Study at large: Samples of COVID-19 (acute and convalescent) were obtained from the United States, Italy and Spain. In each case, the material was cDNA or gDNA derived from T cells, B-cell-depleted T cells, or PBMCs.

Measured with immunoSEQ multiplex PCR; TCRdb has only the in-frame clones, and not every one. The table includes 150,000 to 200,000 clones, approximately 84% detected once. Trimming cost V 0 bases and J 8 bases; bases outside gene matches: 6. CDR3 length: 15 residues. CDR1 and CDR2 from the germline V gene are LGHDT and YNNKEL (reference sequence). The clonotype originates from a human donor with acute or convalescent COVID-19. The donor label of this sample is uncertain. The source material was peripheral blood. The chain joins TRBV3-1 (or the pseudogene TRBV3-2) to TRBJ1-4; the match to TRBD1 covers 7 bases. The CDR3 here is CASSQEAGGNEKLFF. DNA of the CDR3: TGTGCCAGCAGCCAAGAGGCAGGGGGGAACGAAAAACTGTTTTTT.